The T cell receptor (beta chain) under discussion was sequenced for a study of cytomegalovirus exposure and HLA in healthy donors. About this clone: An end of the junction does not agree with germline; a read error may underlie this.

PCR was performed using 60 Vbeta and 13 Jbeta primers. Produced via immunoSEQ multiplex PCR; TCRdb's table is partial and in-frame only. Of fewer than 100,000 clones in the sample, under 75% were seen once. The length of the CDR3 is 17 residues. Germline-derived CDR1 and CDR2 are SSHAT and FNYEAQ (reference sequence). This chain uses TRBV7-7 with TRBJ2-5, with D perhaps TRBD2 (6 bases). The sequence was collected from a female donor in good health and CMV-seronegative. The sequenced material came from PBMCs. The chain's CDR3 is CASSLAPQVSGVETQYF. CDR3 nucleotides: TGTGCTAGCAGCTTAGCGCCCCAGGTTAGCGGAGTCGAGACCCAGTACTTC.